Presented here are 4 T cell receptor beta chains from one specimen sequenced in a study of response to subunit inactivated influenza vaccine. TCRdb called the RT-PCR reads again in MiXCR, with one record for every CDR3 protein. The sample yields more than 550,000 distinct CDR3 sequences, about 11% seen once. The data were also submitted as part of a second study, on T cells expressing NK-cell markers. That investigation notes: UMI-tagged 5'RACE template switching yielded the TCR beta cDNA.

The material was PBMCs from blood, obtained on the day of vaccination. The receptors were sampled from a man aged 45-60 years who received an inactivated influenza vaccine.

This clonotype was detected a few times. Written as DNA, the CDR3 is TGTGCCAGCAGTCCAAGGGAGGTGAACACTGAAGCTTTCTTT. Translating gives CASSPREVNTEAFF. This chain connects TRBV12-3 or TRBV12-4 to TRBJ1-1; D remains unclear. The CDR3 is 14 residues long. V lost 5 bases and J lost 0, with 10 bases in between.

In this sample, this clonotype turned up many times. The chain combines TRBV10-3 with TRBJ2-3; 9 nucleotides match TRBD1. CDR1 is ENHRY and CDR2 is SYGVKD in the germline V gene. J lost 6 bases, V lost 4 bases, and 11 bases had no gene match. The CDR3 consists of 16 residues. The chain's CDR3 is CAISAGVTGGMDTQYF. Written as DNA, the CDR3 is TGTGCCATCAGTGCTGGCGTGACAGGGGGTATGGATACGCAGTATTTT.

This chain uses TRBV20-1 with TRBJ2-7, with a weak D call TRBD1 (5 bases). Germline V gene lookup returns CDR1 DFQATT and CDR2 SNEGSKA (reference sequence). CDR3 size: 14 residues. V was pared by 1 base and J by 2 bases, with 12 bases between. The CDR3 DNA is TGCAGTGCTAGAGGCGAAGGGGTACCCTACGAGCAGTACTTC. This codes for CSARGEGVPYEQYF.

The chain employs TRBV13 and TRBJ2-1, with TRBD2 matching 9 bases. This CDR3 spans 16 amino acids. Trimming at V came to 0 bases and at J to 2 bases, leaving 2 bases not matched to a gene. CDR1 PRHDT and CDR2 FYEKMQ come from the germline V gene (reference sequence). As DNA, the CDR3 is TGTGCCAGCAGCTTAGGCCGACTAGCGGCCTACAATGAGCAGTTCTTC. Its protein is CASSLGRLAAYNEQFF.